The rows below give T cell receptor beta chains drawn from one sample of a study of T cells in Graves' hyperthyroidism and ophthalmopathy. TCRdb recomputed calls from the multiplex PCR reads with MiXCR, one row per CDR3 protein. The sample has 480,000 or so distinct CDR3 sequences; approximately 15% are singletons. What was sequenced was blood. Source of these receptors: a woman younger than 30 with Graves' hyperthyroidism. CDR3s include the opening cysteine and the closing phenylalanine or tryptophan. D genes are given only for firm matches. Expanded clones get a size class; other rows say once, few or many, or leave the size out.

size,V,J,D,DNA,CDR3
many,TRBV6-1,TRBJ1-2,TRBD1,TGTGCCTCACTTGGTCTAAAGAGGGGGACAGTTAATGGCTACACCTTC,CASLGLKRGTVNGYTF
few,TRBV10-3,TRBJ1-2,TRBD1,TGTGCCATCAGTTCCACAGGGGTAAAGGTCGGCTACACCTTC,CAISSTGVKVGYTF
few,TRBV3-1,TRBJ1-5,-,TGTGCCAGCAGCCAAGAGGCAGTTGGCAATCAGCCCCAGCATTTT,CASSQEAVGNQPQHF
many,TRBV12-3/TRBV12-4,TRBJ1-6,-,TGTGCCAGCAGTTTGTGGGCAGCTAATTCACCCCTCCACTTT,CASSLWAANSPLHF
-,TRBV19,TRBJ2-1,TRBD2,TGTGCCAGTAGTAGCCGACGGGAGGGGTACAATGAGCAGTTCTTC,CASSSRREGYNEQFF
-,TRBV5-1,TRBJ1-6,-,TGCGCCAGCCGGGTTATAGGAGGGCAGAATTCACCCCTCCACTTT,CASRVIGGQNSPLHF
many,TRBV11-2,TRBJ2-3,TRBD2,TGTGCCAGCAGCCCGGGGGCTAGCGGGAGTCCGGAAGATACGCAGTATTTT,CASSPGASGSPEDTQYF
-,TRBV12-3/TRBV12-4,TRBJ2-1,-,TGTGCCAGCAGACCTACCAGTGAGGGATACAATGAGCAGTTCTTC,CASRPTSEGYNEQFF
few,TRBV7-6,TRBJ2-1,-,TGTGCCAGCAGCTTAGCCGTAGGCGCGAATGAGCAGTTCTTC,CASSLAVGANEQFF
many,TRBV18,TRBJ1-4,-,TGTGCCAGCTCACCACCAGGGGCCTATGAAAAACTGTTTTTT,CASSPPGAYEKLFF
many,TRBV5-5,TRBJ1-1,-,TGTGCCAGCAGCTTGATTTACACTGAAGCTTTCTTT,CASSLIYTEAFF
many,TRBV9,TRBJ1-1,-,TGTGCCAGCAGCGTAGAGGGGACGATGAACACTGAAGCTTTCTTT,CASSVEGTMNTEAFF
few,TRBV15,TRBJ2-7,-,TGTGCCACCAGCAGAGATAAAGGGCGGGACCTCTACGAGCAGTACTTC,CATSRDKGRDLYEQYF
many,TRBV7-2,TRBJ1-2,-,TGTGCCAGCAGCCCCATGGCCCCGAGCCATAGTGGCTACACCTTC,CASSPMAPSHSGYTF
few,TRBV14,TRBJ1-2,-,TGTGCCAGCAGCCAAGATCCCAGGGGAACCTATGGCTACACCTTC,CASSQDPRGTYGYTF
many,TRBV6-1,TRBJ2-7,-,TGTGCCAGCAGTGAAGCGCCAGCGACAGGAGCGTACGAGCAGTACTTC,CASSEAPATGAYEQYF
many,TRBV12-3/TRBV12-4,TRBJ2-2,-,TGTGCCAGCAGTTCAAGACTAGGAGGCGCCGGGGAGCTGTTTTTT,CASSSRLGGAGELFF
-,TRBV20-1,TRBJ2-1,TRBD2,TGCAGTGCTAGAAAGCGGGAGTCCTACAATGAGCGGTTCTTC,CSARKRESYNERFF
many,TRBV6-1,TRBJ2-2,-,TGTGCCAGCAGCTTCGGACGGCCCGGGGAGCTGTTTTTT,CASSFGRPGELFF
many,TRBV2,TRBJ2-3,-,TGTGCCAGCAGTGAAAGCACTGGGAGCCCCACGCAGTATTTT,CASSESTGSPTQYF
-,TRBV6-1,TRBJ2-7,TRBD2,TGTGCCACTGCCGGGGGGGGGAAGGCCTACGAGCAGTACTTC,CATAGGGKAYEQYF
many,TRBV3-1,TRBJ2-1,-,TGTGCCAGCAGCCAAAGGGGGGCTAGGTCCTACAATGAGCAGTTCTTC,CASSQRGARSYNEQFF
many,TRBV20-1,TRBJ2-1,-,TGCAGTGCTAGAGGTAGATCCTACAATGAGCAGTTCTTC,CSARGRSYNEQFF
-,TRBV28,TRBJ1-2,-,TGTGCCAGCAGATCCGGGACGGGGAACTATGGCTACACCTTC,CASRSGTGNYGYTF
many,TRBV7-8,TRBJ1-2,-,TGTGCCAGCAGCGGCAGATTCGCCGAGGGCTACACCTTC,CASSGRFAEGYTF
-,TRBV24-1,TRBJ2-4,-,TGTGCCACCAGTGACCCCAGGGGTTCCGCCAAAAACATTCAGTACTTC,CATSDPRGSAKNIQYF
-,TRBV30,TRBJ1-5,-,TGTGCCTGGAGCCTAGGGTTTTTCGATCAGCCCCAGCATTTT,CAWSLGFFDQPQHF
-,TRBV12-3/TRBV12-4,TRBJ2-1,TRBD2,TGTGCCAGCAGAAGACTAGCGGGAGGTGCTGAGCAGTTCTTC,CASRRLAGGAEQFF
many,TRBV2,TRBJ2-2,TRBD2,TGTGCCAGCCGTAGCGGGGCCCACACCGGGGAGCTGTTTTTT,CASRSGAHTGELFF
many,TRBV11-3,TRBJ1-1,-,TGTGCCAGCAGCGTAGGGGCCGCGACTGAAGCTTTCTTT,CASSVGAATEAFF
many,TRBV14,TRBJ1-3,-,TGTGCCAGCAGCTCGCTTGAGGGTTTCTCTGGAAACACCATATATTTT,CASSSLEGFSGNTIYF
many,TRBV29-1,TRBJ1-5,-,TGCAGCGTTGTAGGGGTGGGTCAGCCCCAGCATTTT,CSVVGVGQPQHF
many,TRBV7-9,TRBJ2-1,-,TGTGCCAGCAGCCAGGTGGGGCAGATCGGAAATGAGCAGTTCTTC,CASSQVGQIGNEQFF
few,TRBV9,TRBJ2-1,-,TGTGCCAGCAGCGTCTCTACCTCGAACAATGAGCAGTTCTTC,CASSVSTSNNEQFF
many,TRBV5-1,TRBJ1-2,TRBD1,TGCGCCAGCAGTTTCGACAGGGGGTATGGCTACACCTTC,CASSFDRGYGYTF
many,TRBV6-5,TRBJ1-3,-,TGTGCCAGCAGTTACTCCGCGACAGAGTCTGGAAACACCATATATTTT,CASSYSATESGNTIYF
-,TRBV7-9,TRBJ1-1,-,TGTGCCAGCAGCTTAGTAAGGGGGAACACTGAAGCTTTCTTT,CASSLVRGNTEAFF
few,TRBV12-3/TRBV12-4,TRBJ1-3,-,TGTGCCAGCAGTTTGACAGTGGGTGGAAACACCATATATTTT,CASSLTVGGNTIYF
many,TRBV30,TRBJ1-1,-,TGTGCCTCCAGACCCAGCCATACAGGACCCACTGAAGCTTTCTTT,CASRPSHTGPTEAFF
-,TRBV19,TRBJ1-2,-,TGTGCCAGTAGTATAGCGGCGGGGGACTATGGCTACACCTTC,CASSIAAGDYGYTF
many,TRBV20-1,TRBJ1-2,TRBD1,TGCAGTGCTTATATCGAGACAGGGAGTGTAGGGGGCTACACCTTC,CSAYIETGSVGGYTF
few,TRBV12-3/TRBV12-4,TRBJ2-1,-,TGTGCCAGCATAAGCGGAGGGTACAATGAGCAGTTCTTC,CASISGGYNEQFF
many,TRBV2,TRBJ1-1,-,TGTGCCAGCAGTGAAGCCCCCTCCACTGAAGCTTTCTTT,CASSEAPSTEAFF
many,TRBV29-1,TRBJ1-1,TRBD1,TGCAGCGTTCTTACAGGGGACACTGAAGCTTTCTTT,CSVLTGDTEAFF
many,TRBV10-1,TRBJ2-1,-,TGCGCCAGCAGTGAGTCGTTTGGGGGCAGAGGTGAGCAGTTCTTC,CASSESFGGRGEQFF
many,TRBV11-2,TRBJ2-7,-,TGTGCCAGCAGCTTAGCGGGTCTAAATTACTACGAGCAGTACTTC,CASSLAGLNYYEQYF
few,TRBV18,TRBJ1-1,TRBD1,TGTGCCAGCTCACGGCCACAGGGGAGGAGCACTGAAGCTTTCTTT,CASSRPQGRSTEAFF
few,TRBV6-1,TRBJ2-7,TRBD2,TGTGCCAGCAGGTCCGTACTAGCGGGAATTCTCAAGCAGTACTTC,CASRSVLAGILKQYF
few,TRBV24-1,TRBJ1-2,-,TGTGCCACCAGTGACTTGGAAGGGTATGGCTACACCTTC,CATSDLEGYGYTF
many,TRBV5-1,TRBJ1-2,-,TGCGCCAGCAGCTTGGTTATGGAGGGTGATGTTGGCTACACCTTC,CASSLVMEGDVGYTF
-,TRBV9,TRBJ2-2,TRBD2,TGTGCCAGCAGCTCCCCCCCCGCCGGGACTAGTAAAGACACCGGGGAGCTGTTTTTT,CASSSPPAGTSKDTGELFF
many,TRBV9,TRBJ1-2,-,TGTGCCAGCGGTAGTGGTTCCACGAGGGGCTACACCTTC,CASGSGSTRGYTF
few,TRBV12-5,TRBJ2-1,-,TGTGCTAGTGGTTTGGTGTACTCCTACAATGAGCAGTTCTTC,CASGLVYSYNEQFF